Following are 21 T cell receptor beta chains from one sample sequenced in a study of shared clonotypes between healthy human individuals. Using immunoSEQ multiplex PCR, the repertoire was profiled, and TCRdb retains in-frame clones only, with some absent. The repertoire holds around 1 million clones, with 60% to 85% as singletons. The sequenced material came from memory CD4+ T cells sorted from blood. The subset here: CD45RA-negative fraction. The receptors come from a man aged 18 to 29 in good health.

This chain joins TRBV10-3 and TRBJ1-2, with no clear D. CDR3 length: 13 residues. Germline V gene data show CDR1 as ENHRY and CDR2 as SYGVKD. Trimming pared 2 bases from V and 4 bases from J, leaving 8 bases between. As DNA, the CDR3 is TGTGCCATCAGTGAGGGGCCAGCCTATGGCTACACCTTC. Translating gives CAISEGPAYGYTF.

The chain links TRBV7-2 to TRBJ2-7; D is unclear. Trimming stripped 5 bases from V and 0 bases from J, with 5 bases between. CDR1 SGHTA and CDR2 FQGNSA come from the germline V gene. This CDR3 has 12 amino acids. As DNA, the CDR3 is TGTGCCAGCAGCCTTCCCTCCTACGAGCAGTACTTC. Its protein product is CASSLPSYEQYF.

The CDR3 reads CSVEDLGTSGNTIYF. CDR3 bases: TGCAGCGTTGAAGATTTGGGGACCTCTGGAAACACCATATATTTT. The chain has TRBV29-1 and TRBJ1-3; maybe TRBD1 (5 bases). Germline assignment: CDR1 SQVTM and CDR2 ANQGSEA. This CDR3 is built from 15 residues. Trimming removed 0 bases at V and 0 bases at J, with 9 bases between.

This clone occurred once. The chain links TRBV5-1 to TRBJ2-7; 10 bases are a match to TRBD2. The ends lost 2 bases at V and 4 bases at J; junction bases unmatched: 6. CDR1 SGHRS and CDR2 YFSETQ come from the germline V gene. The CDR3 sequence is 15 residues long. CDR3 in amino acids: CASSFPAGGPYEQYF. In DNA, the CDR3 is TGCGCCAGCAGCTTCCCAGCGGGAGGGCCTTACGAGCAGTACTTC.

The gene calls are TRBV9 and TRBJ2-6; a possible D gene is TRBD2 (6 bases). Germline CDR1 SGDLS, CDR2 YYNGEE. The ends were cut back, 3 bases at V and 4 bases at J, with 14 bases in the middle. There are 16 residues in the CDR3. In DNA, the CDR3 is TGTGCCAGCAGCGCCCTCGGGGGAACCGGGGCCAACGTCCTGACTTTC. As protein: CASSALGGTGANVLTF.

This clone has a handful of counts. The V and J genes are TRBV10-3 and TRBJ2-5, with 7 nucleotides matching TRBD2. The ends lost 6 bases at V and 0 bases at J; junction bases unmatched: 1. The germline V gene encodes CDR1 ENHRY and CDR2 SYGVKD. CDR3 length: 13 residues. The CDR3 coding sequence is TGTGCCATCAGCAGCGGGAACCAAGAGACCCAGTACTTC. It translates to CAISSGNQETQYF.

The chain is built from TRBV14 and TRBJ2-7; D might be TRBD2 (5 bases). The CDR3 runs to 15 residues. Germline V gene data show CDR1 as SGHDN and CDR2 as FVKESK. V was pared by 4 bases and J by 3 bases, with 16 bases between. CDR3 loop: CASSPPGIPLYEQYF. The CDR3 nucleotides read TGTGCCAGCAGCCCCCCCGGGATTCCCCTCTACGAGCAGTACTTC.

The rearrangement uses TRBV19 and TRBJ2-7; D is tentatively TRBD1 or TRBD2 (5 bases each). The CDR3 sequence is 15 residues long. Germline values: CDR1 LNHDA, CDR2 SQIVND (reference sequence). Trimming left V 6 bases short and J 7 bases short, with 22 bases between. CDR3 protein: CASSGQGAKGMEQYF. The DNA of the CDR3 is TGTGCCAGTAGCGGGCAGGGAGCAAAGGGAATGGAGCAGTACTTC.

Notes on this clone: One junction end disagrees with the germline gene, perhaps due to a read error. The J gene is TRBJ2-2, the V gene TRBV19; D is possibly TRBD2 (5 bases). Germline CDR1 LNHDA, CDR2 SQIVND (reference sequence). This CDR3 is built from 14 residues. The CDR3 reads CASRIDRGSGELFF. The CDR3, as DNA: TGTGCCAGTAGAATAGACCGGGGATCCGGGGAGCTGTTTTTT.

This clone was counted ten times or more. The chain links TRBV6-6 to TRBJ1-5, with D perhaps TRBD1 (6 bases). Germline CDR1 MNHNY, CDR2 SVGAGI (reference sequence). This CDR3 has 14 residues. Trimming took off 9 bases at V and 4 bases at J, with 16 bases between the two ends. CDR3 in amino acids: CASNERTENQPQHF. The CDR3, as DNA: TGTGCCAGTAACGAAAGGACAGAAAATCAGCCCCAGCATTTT.

The rearrangement joins TRBV6-1 to TRBJ2-7; 7 positions match TRBD1. The V segment lost 6 bases and the J segment 1 base; nucleotides outside the gene matches: 6. The CDR3 is 14 residues long. Germline values: CDR1 MNHNS, CDR2 SASEGT. The CDR3 region has the DNA TGTGCCAGCAGGGCTCGGGGACAGTCCTACGAGCAGTACTTC. This gives the protein CASRARGQSYEQYF.

The rearrangement links TRBV7-9 to TRBJ1-2; D is unclear. The CDR3 totals 13 residues. Germline V gene data show CDR1 as SEHNR and CDR2 as FQNEAQ (reference sequence). Trimming pared 2 bases from V and 4 bases from J, leaving 8 bases between. The CDR3 loop is CASSLRGLYGYTF. The DNA of the CDR3 is TGTGCCAGCAGCTTAAGAGGTCTCTATGGCTACACCTTC.

The chain combines TRBV7-2 with TRBJ1-5, with 10 bases lining up with TRBD1. Per the germline V gene, CDR1 is SGHTA and CDR2 is FQGNSA. The CDR3 is 15 residues long. J gave up 8 bases and V 1 base, and 5 bases lay outside the gene matches. The CDR3 DNA follows: TGTGCCAGCAGCTTAGGAGGACAGGGGGTAGAGCCCCAGCATTTT. Translation gives CASSLGGQGVEPQHF.

This clone was observed a few times. This chain joins TRBV15 and TRBJ1-4, with D unclear. This CDR3 is 15 amino acids long. The V and J ends lost 0 bases and 5 bases respectively, with 10 bases between them. Per germline, CDR1 LNHNV and CDR2 YYDKDF (reference sequence). CDR3: CATSRDRQRNEKLFF. The CDR3 DNA is TGTGCCACCAGCAGAGATAGGCAGAGGAATGAAAAACTGTTTTTT.

This rearrangement joins TRBV6-5 to TRBJ2-1; D uncertain. V was trimmed by 5 bases and J by 10 bases, leaving 9 bases between them. The V gene's germline CDR1 is MNHEY and CDR2 SVGAGI. The length of the CDR3 is 11 residues. The CDR3 region has the DNA TGTGCCAGCAGTCAGGCGCCCGAGCAGTTCTTC. Protein: CASSQAPEQFF.

The chain links TRBV11-2 to TRBJ2-5; no firm D call. Trimming shortened V by 3 bases and J by 5 bases, and 10 bases separated the two germline ends. Germline assignment: CDR1 SGHAT and CDR2 FQNNGV. The CDR3 length is 13 residues. The DNA of the CDR3 is TGTGCCAGCAGCTTCCGAACCGGGGAGACCCAGTACTTC. It codes for CASSFRTGETQYF.

This clone was seen more than once but under ten times. The chain uses TRBV5-1 and TRBJ1-1, with no clear D. Germline V gene data show CDR1 as SGHRS and CDR2 as YFSETQ. The CDR3 runs to 15 residues. V was shortened by 0 bases and J by 3 bases, with 12 bases between the two germline ends. The CDR3 DNA reads TGCGCCAGCAGCTTGGGGGGAACGGCGGACACTGAAGCTTTCTTT. Its protein product is CASSLGGTADTEAFF.

This sequence joins TRBV6-6 and TRBJ2-1, with TRBD2 identical over 13 bases. The CDR3 is 15 residues long. V lost 5 bases to trimming and J lost 5 bases; unmatched junction nucleotides: 3. The germline CDR1 and CDR2 sequences are MNHNY and SVGAGI (reference sequence). The CDR3 loop is CASSTGTSGNNEQFF. In nucleotides, the CDR3 is TGTGCCAGCAGTACCGGGACTAGCGGGAACAATGAGCAGTTCTTC.

This clone has only one observation. This chain uses TRBV5-1 with TRBJ1-5; D not resolved. V lost 0 bases, J lost 0 bases, and 7 bases lay in between. The CDR3 is made up of 15 amino acids. Germline V gives CDR1 SGHRS, CDR2 YFSETQ. CDR3 bases: TGCGCCAGCAGCTTGGACTCAGCTAGCAATCAGCCCCAGCATTTT. It is translated as CASSLDSASNQPQHF.

This chain joins TRBV4-3 and TRBJ1-5; D is unresolved. Germline-derived CDR1 and CDR2 are LGHNA and YSLEER. V was cut by 0 bases and J by 1 base, with 7 bases left in between. This CDR3 is 15 amino acids long. The chain's CDR3 is CASSQDPASNQPQHF. CDR3 nucleotides: TGCGCCAGCAGCCAAGATCCCGCGAGCAATCAGCCCCAGCATTTT.

V and J are TRBV19 and TRBJ1-4, with TRBD1 as a possible D gene (5 bases). Germline V gene data show CDR1 as LNHDA and CDR2 as SQIVND (reference sequence). The ends were cut back, 0 bases at V and 8 bases at J, with 13 bases in the middle. The CDR3 extends over 15 amino acids. CDR3 in DNA: TGTGCCAGTAGTATAGATATAACAGGCGGGGAAAAACTGTTTTTT. Protein sequence: CASSIDITGGEKLFF. The full variable domain, in which reference TRBV19 and TRBJ1-4 provide the parts outside the CDR3, is DGGITQSPKYLFRKEGQNVTLSCEQNLNHDAMYWYRQDPGQGLRLIYYSQIVNDFQKGDIAEGYSVSREKKESFPLTVTSAQKNPTAFYLCASSIDITGGEKLFFGSGTQLSVL.